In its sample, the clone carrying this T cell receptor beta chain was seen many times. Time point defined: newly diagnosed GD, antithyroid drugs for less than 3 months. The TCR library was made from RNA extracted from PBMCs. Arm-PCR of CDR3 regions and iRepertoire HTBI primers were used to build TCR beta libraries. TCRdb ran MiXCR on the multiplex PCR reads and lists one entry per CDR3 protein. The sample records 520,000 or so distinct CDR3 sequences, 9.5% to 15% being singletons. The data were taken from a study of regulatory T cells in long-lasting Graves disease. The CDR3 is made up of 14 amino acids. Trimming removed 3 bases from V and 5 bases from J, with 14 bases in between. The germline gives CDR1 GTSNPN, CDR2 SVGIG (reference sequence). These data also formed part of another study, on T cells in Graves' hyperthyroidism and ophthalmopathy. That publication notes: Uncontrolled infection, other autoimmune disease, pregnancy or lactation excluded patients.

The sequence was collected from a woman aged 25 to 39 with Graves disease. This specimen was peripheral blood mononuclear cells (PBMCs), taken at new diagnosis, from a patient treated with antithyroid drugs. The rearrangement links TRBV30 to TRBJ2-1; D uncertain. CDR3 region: CAWRAFPSNNEQFF. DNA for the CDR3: TGTGCCTGGAGGGCTTTTCCGAGTAACAATGAGCAGTTCTTC.